The table lists the clone carrying this TCR beta chain with many counts. Read data end 3 residues before the CDR3 end; the end is taken from the germline J gene. The data originate from a study of T cell clonality in common variable immunodeficiency. Generated by immunoSEQ multiplex PCR, the TCRdb table keeps only in-frame clones and is missing some. This set yields 35,000 to 55,000 clones and no singletons; the top ten hold about 10%. With V trimmed by 5 bases and J by 6 bases, 3 bases remained unmatched. Germline loops: CDR1 SGHTA, CDR2 FQGTGA. The CDR3 is 13 amino acids. The gene calls are TRBV7-3 and TRBJ1-2; 10 bases line up with TRBD1. Source material: peripheral blood mononuclear cells. This clonotype was sampled from a person aged 18 to 75 in good health. Partial CDR3 DNA: TGTGCCAGCAGCCCGACAGGGGGCAATGGC. Encoded protein: CASSPTGGNG. The CDR3 in its entirety is CASSPTGGNGYTF.